One sample yielded the 8 T cell receptor beta chains listed below, sequenced in a study of shared clonotypes between healthy human individuals. Profiled with immunoSEQ multiplex PCR; TCRdb holds only in-frame clones, not every one. The repertoire includes over 2 million clones, over 85% of them detected once, and more than 0.1% sits in the top ten. The specimen sequenced was naive CD4+ T cells sorted from blood. As to subset: CD45RA+ positively selected. The source is a man aged 18 to 29 in good health.

The V and J genes are TRBV5-8 and TRBJ1-1; D call uncertain. CDR3 size: 16 residues. The V gene lost 0 bases and the J gene lost 1 base, with 13 bases spanning the gap. The germline V gene has CDR1 SGHTS and CDR2 YDEGEE. CDR3 coding DNA: TGTGCCAGCAGCTTGGGAGGAGGGTGGGAGAACACTGAAGCTTTCTTT. It translates to CASSLGGGWENTEAFF.

Note on this clone: Other DNA sequences in the same sample also yield this CDR3. V and J are TRBV7-2 and TRBJ2-5; D may be TRBD2 (5 bases). Trimming stripped 4 bases from V and 2 bases from J, with 11 bases between. This CDR3 spans 14 amino acids. Germline CDR1 and CDR2: SGHTA and FQGNSA. The CDR3: CASSSRRGQETQYF. In DNA form, the CDR3 reads TGTGCCAGCAGCTCCCGACGGGGACAAGAGACCCAGTACTTC.

J is TRBJ1-2 and V is TRBV29-1; TRBD1 agrees at 10 bases. Germline V gene data show CDR1 as SQVTM and CDR2 as ANQGSEA. Trimming cost V 6 bases and J 7 bases; bases outside gene matches: 8. CDR3 length: 13 amino acids. The CDR3 spells CSVTGGASFGYTF. Here the CDR3 DNA reads TGCAGCGTGACAGGGGGCGCATCGTTTGGCTACACCTTC.

The gene calls are TRBV4-3 and TRBJ2-3; 13 positions agree with TRBD2. The CDR3 runs 17 residues. Germline V lookup: CDR1 LGHNA, CDR2 YSLEER. V dropped 1 base and J dropped 1; count of bases not matched to a gene: 2. CDR3 loop: CASSQATSGRGTDTQYF. For the CDR3, the DNA is TGCGCCAGCAGCCAAGCAACTAGCGGGAGGGGCACAGATACGCAGTATTTT.

The chain couples TRBV10-3 to TRBJ2-3; TRBD2 matches 9 bases. Germline CDR1 is ENHRY and CDR2 is SYGVKD. The CDR3 is made up of 16 amino acids. With 0 bases clipped from V and 3 bases from J, the junction kept 4 bases outside the gene matches. CDR3 protein: CAISESGREGTDTQYF. DNA of the CDR3: TGTGCCATCAGTGAGTCTGGGCGGGAGGGGACAGATACGCAGTATTTT.

This clone has just one count. The chain has TRBV2 and TRBJ2-1; D may be TRBD2 (7 bases). The CDR3 sequence is 15 residues long. Germline values: CDR1 SNHLY, CDR2 FYNNEI. Trimming removed 5 bases at V and 2 bases at J, with 13 bases between. This chain's CDR3 is CASSKSGGPYNEQFF. The CDR3 coding sequence is TGTGCCAGCAGTAAGTCGGGGGGCCCCTACAATGAGCAGTTCTTC.

V and J are TRBV7-2 and TRBJ2-1, with 7 nucleotides matching TRBD2. The CDR3 totals 18 residues. Per germline, CDR1 SGHTA and CDR2 FQGNSA. Trimming cost V 1 base and J 3 bases; bases outside gene matches: 12. CDR3 DNA: TGTGCCAGCAGCTTAGTCGTGGTCGCGGCTAGCGGCTACAATGAGCAGTTCTTC. Translated: CASSLVVVAASGYNEQFF.

This clone was recorded only once. The chain is built from TRBV9 and TRBJ2-7; 8 bases align to TRBD1. J lost 3 bases, V lost 4 bases, and 9 bases had no gene match. Germline assignment: CDR1 SGDLS and CDR2 YYNGEE. The CDR3 contains 15 residues. CDR3: CASSITGTGRYEQYF. The CDR3 DNA sequence: TGTGCCAGCAGCATAACCGGGACAGGTCGCTACGAGCAGTACTTC.